The TCR beta chain described here comes from a study of T cells in Graves' hyperthyroidism and ophthalmopathy. This clonotype was found many times. Its antigen is not identified. Trimming removed 4 bases at V and 0 bases at J, with 13 bases between. CDR1 SGHRS and CDR2 YFSETQ come from the germline V gene. The CDR3 length is 15 residues. Study-level findings and limits: Stable hyperthyroidism was told apart from ophthalmopathy by a model built on 13 V-J features.

On the basis of clinical symptoms, serum thyroxine and TRAb, thyroid ultrasound and orbital computed tomography, diagnoses were made. The investigators amplified TCR beta CDR3 regions from RNA transcripts. The HTBI set primed first-round TCR CDR3 RT-PCR. A single record per CDR3 protein comes from TCRdb applying MiXCR to the multiplex PCR reads. The sample has approximately 200,000 distinct CDR3 sequences, approximately 20% seen once; the top ten hold around 43%. Sample: blood. The sequence derives from a man aged 35 to 55 with Graves' hyperthyroidism. The J gene is TRBJ1-1, the V gene TRBV5-1; maybe TRBD1 (5 bases). CDR3 amino acids: CASSQTREMNTEAFF. The CDR3 coding sequence is TGCGCCAGCAGCCAAACCAGGGAGATGAACACTGAAGCTTTCTTT.